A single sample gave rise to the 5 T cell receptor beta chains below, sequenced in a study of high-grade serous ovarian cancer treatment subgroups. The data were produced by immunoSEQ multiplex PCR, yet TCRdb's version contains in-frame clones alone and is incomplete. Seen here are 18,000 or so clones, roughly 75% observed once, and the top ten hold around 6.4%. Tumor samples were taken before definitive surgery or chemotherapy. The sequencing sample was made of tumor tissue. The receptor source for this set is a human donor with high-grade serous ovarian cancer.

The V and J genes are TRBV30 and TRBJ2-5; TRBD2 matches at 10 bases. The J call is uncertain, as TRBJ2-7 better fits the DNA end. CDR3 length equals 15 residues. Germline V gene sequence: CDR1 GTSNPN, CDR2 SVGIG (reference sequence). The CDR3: CAWRARAGGIYEQYF. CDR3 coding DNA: TGTGCCTGGAGGGCCCGAGCGGGAGGGATCTACGAGCAGTACTTC.

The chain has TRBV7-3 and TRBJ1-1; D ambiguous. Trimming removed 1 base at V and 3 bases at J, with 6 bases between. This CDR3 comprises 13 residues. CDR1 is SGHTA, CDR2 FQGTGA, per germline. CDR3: CASSLMGYTEAFF. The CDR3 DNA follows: TGTGCCAGCAGCTTAATGGGTTACACTGAAGCTTTCTTT.

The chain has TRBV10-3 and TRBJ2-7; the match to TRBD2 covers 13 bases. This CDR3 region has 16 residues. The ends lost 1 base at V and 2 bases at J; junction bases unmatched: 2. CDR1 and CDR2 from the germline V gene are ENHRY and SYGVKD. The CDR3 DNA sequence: TGTGCCATCAGTGAGTTAACTAGCGGGAGGGCCTACGAGCAGTACTTC. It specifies CAISELTSGRAYEQYF.

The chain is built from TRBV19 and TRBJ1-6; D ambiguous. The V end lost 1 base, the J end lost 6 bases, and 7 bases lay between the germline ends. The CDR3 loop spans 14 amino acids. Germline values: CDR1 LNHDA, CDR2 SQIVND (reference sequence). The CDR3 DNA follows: TGTGCCAGTAGTATAGTCAGCAGTAATTCACCCCTCCACTTT. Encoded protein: CASSIVSSNSPLHF.

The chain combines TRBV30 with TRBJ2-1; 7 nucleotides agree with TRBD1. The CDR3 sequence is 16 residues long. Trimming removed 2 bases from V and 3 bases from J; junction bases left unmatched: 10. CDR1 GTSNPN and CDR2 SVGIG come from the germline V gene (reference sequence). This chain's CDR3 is CAWSFPGTDLYNEQFF. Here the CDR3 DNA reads TGTGCCTGGAGTTTCCCCGGGACAGACCTCTACAATGAGCAGTTCTTC.